The subject of this entry is one T cell receptor (beta chain). Its antigen is unidentified. The sample originates from a study of cytotoxic CD8 clonotypes in ibrutinib-treated CLL. At the level of the study: Of the patients, roughly 10 were relapsed/refractory, over 14 treatment-naive and 17 to 18 IGHV unmutated. Overall study findings and caveats: Against age-matched healthy donors, baseline clonality ran higher and tracked circulating CD8+ T-cell counts. Contraction or stability on treatment was seen for public clonotypes, which were uncommon.

Method: immunoSEQ multiplex PCR; TCRdb's copy keeps in-frame clones and lacks some. The data contain over 95,000 clones, 45% to 65% of them seen just once; the ten biggest clones take up about 40%. Cryopreserved PBMCs provided about 2 micrograms of genomic DNA for the TCR beta libraries. Deletions cut 8 bases from V and 3 bases from J, with 11 bases between. Per germline, CDR1 SQVTM and CDR2 ANQGSEA. The CDR3 sequence is 11 residues long. The sequencing used PBMCs, collected after 24 months of ibrutinib treatment. The receptor was isolated from a human donor with chronic lymphocytic leukemia. V and J are TRBV29-1 and TRBJ2-7; the D gene could be TRBD1 or TRBD2 (5 bases each). CDR3 in DNA: TGCAGCATCCGGGACGTCTACGAGCAGTACTTC. Translating it yields CSIRDVYEQYF.